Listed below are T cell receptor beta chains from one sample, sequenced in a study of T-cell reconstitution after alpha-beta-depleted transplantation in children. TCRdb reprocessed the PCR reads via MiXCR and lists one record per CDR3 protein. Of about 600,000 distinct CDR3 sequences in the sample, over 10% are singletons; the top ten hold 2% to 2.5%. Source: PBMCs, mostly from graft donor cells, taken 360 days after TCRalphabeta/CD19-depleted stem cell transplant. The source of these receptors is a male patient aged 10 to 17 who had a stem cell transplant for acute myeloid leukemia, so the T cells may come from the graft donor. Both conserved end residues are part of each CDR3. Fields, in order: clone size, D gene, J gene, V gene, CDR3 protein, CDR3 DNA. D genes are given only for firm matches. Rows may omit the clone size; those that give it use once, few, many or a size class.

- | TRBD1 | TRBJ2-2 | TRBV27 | CASRGQGTTGELFF | TGTGCCAGCAGAGGACAGGGGACGACCGGGGAGCTGTTTTTT
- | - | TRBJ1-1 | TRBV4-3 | CASSQGGWGLNTEAFF | TGCGCCAGCAGCCAAGGAGGTTGGGGGTTGAACACTGAAGCTTTCTTT
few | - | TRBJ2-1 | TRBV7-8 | CASRLERVGHEQFF | TGTGCCAGCAGACTCGAAAGGGTAGGGCATGAGCAGTTCTTC
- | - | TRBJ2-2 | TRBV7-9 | CASGEVSGELFF | TGTGCCAGTGGGGAGGTCTCCGGGGAGCTGTTTTTT
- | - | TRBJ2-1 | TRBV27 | CASSSLFRGEDNEQFF | TGTGCCAGCAGTTCCCTGTTTAGGGGCGAGGACAATGAGCAGTTCTTC
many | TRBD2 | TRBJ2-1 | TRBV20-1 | CSAQIRGLARDEQFF | TGCAGTGCCCAGATTAGGGGACTAGCACGCGATGAGCAGTTCTTC
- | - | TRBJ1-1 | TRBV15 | CATARNTEAFF | TGTGCCACCGCCCGAAACACTGAAGCTTTCTTT
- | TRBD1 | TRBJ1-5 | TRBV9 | CASSASPGQNQPQHF | TGTGCCAGCAGCGCCTCTCCGGGACAGAATCAGCCCCAGCATTTT
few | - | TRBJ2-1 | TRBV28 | CARTEGRLNEQFF | TGTGCCAGGACGGAGGGCCGGCTGAATGAGCAGTTCTTC
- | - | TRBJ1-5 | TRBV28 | CASSLMYSNQPQHF | TGTGCCAGCAGTTTGATGTATAGCAATCAGCCCCAGCATTTT
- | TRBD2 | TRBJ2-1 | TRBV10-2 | CASSRTSGGSYNEQFF | TGCGCCAGCAGTCGGACTAGCGGGGGTTCCTACAATGAGCAGTTCTTC
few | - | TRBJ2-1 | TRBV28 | CASSSTHHEQFF | TGTGCCAGCAGCTCGACGCACCATGAGCAGTTCTTC
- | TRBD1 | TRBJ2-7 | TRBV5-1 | CASSFGTGTGEQYF | TGCGCCAGCAGCTTTGGGACAGGGACCGGCGAGCAGTACTTC
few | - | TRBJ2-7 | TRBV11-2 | CASSLWARTSGPDYEQYF | TGTGCCAGCAGCTTATGGGCGCGGACCAGCGGACCCGACTACGAGCAGTACTTC
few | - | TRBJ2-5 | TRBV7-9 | CASRLMTSVTQYF | TGTGCCAGCCGGTTGATGACATCGGTGACCCAGTACTTC
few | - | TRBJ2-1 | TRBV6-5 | CASSYSPGTEQFF | TGTGCCAGCAGTTACTCGCCGGGGACTGAGCAGTTCTTC
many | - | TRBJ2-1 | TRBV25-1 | CASSELLNEQFF | TGTGCCAGCAGTGAATTACTGAATGAGCAGTTCTTC
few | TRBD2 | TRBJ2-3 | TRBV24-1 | CATSDPSGSTTDTQYF | TGTGCCACCAGTGACCCTAGCGGGAGTACCACAGATACGCAGTATTTT
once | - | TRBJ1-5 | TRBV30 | CAWSATRHPSNQPQHF | TGTGCCTGGAGTGCCACCCGACATCCTAGCAATCAGCCCCAGCATTTT
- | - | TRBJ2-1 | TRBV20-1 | CSASRIAATYNEQFF | TGCAGTGCTAGCCGAATAGCGGCCACCTACAATGAGCAGTTCTTC
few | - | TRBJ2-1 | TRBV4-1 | CASSLNVDEQFF | TGCGCCAGCAGCCTCAACGTGGATGAGCAGTTCTTC
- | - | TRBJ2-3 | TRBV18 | CASSPRRGDTDTQYF | TGTGCCAGCTCACCTCGGAGAGGGGACACAGATACGCAGTATTTT
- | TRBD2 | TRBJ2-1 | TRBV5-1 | CASSLVSSGADYNEQFF | TGCGCCAGCAGCTTGGTTTCTAGCGGGGCTGATTACAATGAGCAGTTCTTC
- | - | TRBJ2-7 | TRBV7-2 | CASSFGTKLLYEQYF | TGTGCCAGCAGCTTCGGGACCAAGTTACTCTACGAGCAGTACTTC
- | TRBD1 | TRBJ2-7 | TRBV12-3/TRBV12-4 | CASSPTGPHEQYF | TGTGCCAGCAGCCCGACAGGGCCCCACGAGCAGTACTTC
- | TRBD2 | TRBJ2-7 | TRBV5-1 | CASSSLPAGGPRNEQYF | TGCGCCAGCAGCTCGTTGCCAGCGGGAGGGCCCAGGAACGAGCAGTACTTC
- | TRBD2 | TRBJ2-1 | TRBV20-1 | CSARSGRRYNEQFF | TGCAGTGCTAGGAGCGGGAGGAGGTACAATGAGCAGTTCTTC
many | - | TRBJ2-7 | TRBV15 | CATSRDLGGLNEQYF | TGTGCCACCAGCAGAGATTTGGGGGGCTTGAACGAGCAGTACTTC
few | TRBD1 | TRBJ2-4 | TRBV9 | CASSVRQGNIQYF | TGTGCCAGCAGCGTCCGACAGGGTAACATTCAGTACTTC
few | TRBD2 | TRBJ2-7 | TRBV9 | CASSPRIAGTYEQYF | TGTGCCAGCAGCCCCCGGATAGCGGGAACCTACGAGCAGTACTTC
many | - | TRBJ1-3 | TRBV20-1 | CSARDSKGSGNTIYF | TGCAGTGCTAGAGATTCGAAGGGATCTGGAAACACCATATATTTT
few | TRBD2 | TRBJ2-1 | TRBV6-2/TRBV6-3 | CASSYLGTSGSFDEQFF | TGTGCCAGCAGTTACCTCGGGACTAGCGGGAGTTTCGATGAGCAGTTCTTC
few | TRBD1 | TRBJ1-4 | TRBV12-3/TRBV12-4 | CASSLLTGVQLFF | TGTGCCAGCAGTTTACTCACAGGGGTACAACTGTTTTTT
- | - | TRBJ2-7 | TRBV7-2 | CASSRPSSYEQYF | TGTGCCAGCAGCCGCCCGAGCTCCTACGAGCAGTACTTC
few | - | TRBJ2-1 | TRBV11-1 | CASSLGGYSYNEQFF | TGTGCCAGCAGCTTAGGCGGGTACTCCTACAATGAGCAGTTCTTC
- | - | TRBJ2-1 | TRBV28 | CASSEVSSGPYNEQFF | TGTGCCAGCAGTGAAGTGTCCAGCGGGCCCTACAATGAGCAGTTCTTC
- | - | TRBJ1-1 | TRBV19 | CASTPTGIGGTEAFF | TGTGCCAGTACTCCCACGGGGATCGGAGGCACTGAAGCTTTCTTT
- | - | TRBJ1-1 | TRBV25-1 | CASTFIRDTEAFF | TGTGCCAGCACATTTATCAGGGACACTGAAGCTTTCTTT
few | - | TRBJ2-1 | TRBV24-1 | CATSDAGLGAYNEQFF | TGTGCCACCAGTGATGCGGGGCTAGGGGCCTACAATGAGCAGTTCTTC
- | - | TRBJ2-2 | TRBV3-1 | CASSQVVREERTTGELFF | TGTGCCAGCAGCCAAGTGGTGCGGGAAGAGCGGACCACCGGGGAGCTGTTTTTT
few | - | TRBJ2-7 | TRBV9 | CASSVSPYGEQYF | TGTGCCAGCAGCGTAAGTCCCTATGGCGAGCAGTACTTC
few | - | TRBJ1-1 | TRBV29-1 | CSVGGGLWNTEAFF | TGCAGCGTTGGAGGGGGGCTTTGGAACACTGAAGCTTTCTTT
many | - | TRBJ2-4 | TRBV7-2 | CASTLASGGAKNIQYF | TGTGCCAGCACCTTAGCGTCTGGTGGCGCCAAAAACATTCAGTACTTC